The rows below give T cell receptor beta chains drawn from one sample of a study of T cell responses to AZD1222 COVID-19 vaccine. TCRdb keeps only in-frame clones here, not all; method: immunoSEQ multiplex PCR. Among 45,000 to 55,000 clones, 80% to 90% were seen once, and the ten largest hold more than 8.5%. The source was peripheral blood, collected on day 0 of AZD1222 vaccination. Receptor source: an adult in good health. Both conserved end residues are part of each CDR3. D genes are given only for firm matches.

V	length	D	J	DNA	CDR3
TRBV5-1	13	-	TRBJ2-1	TGCGCCAGCAGCCCACACGCAGGGGATGAGCAGTTCTTC	CASSPHAGDEQFF
TRBV5-1	15	-	TRBJ1-6	TGCGCCAGCAGAAGGTCCAGGGTCGATAATTCACCCCTCCACTTT	CASRRSRVDNSPLHF
TRBV7-8	13	-	TRBJ1-2	TGTGCCAGCAGCTTAGGCCCAGGGGAAGGCTACACCTTC	CASSLGPGEGYTF
TRBV5-4	13	-	TRBJ2-2	TGTGCCGGAGGGACACAGAACACCGGGGAGCTGTTTTTT	CAGGTQNTGELFF
TRBV2	15	-	TRBJ2-3	TGTGCCAGCAGTCCCGGGGACTTAAACACAGATACGCAGTATTTT	CASSPGDLNTDTQYF
TRBV25-1	14	-	TRBJ2-7	TGTGCCAGCAGCAGGCAGGGTGCCGTGTACGAGCAGTACTTC	CASSRQGAVYEQYF
TRBV5-1	14	-	TRBJ1-4	TGCGCCAGCAGCCCGGGACACGGTAATGAAAAACTGTTTTTT	CASSPGHGNEKLFF
TRBV7-9	16	TRBD1	TRBJ2-7	TGTGCCAGCAGCGGCGAACCAGGGGGCGCAACCTACGAGCAGTACTTC	CASSGEPGGATYEQYF
TRBV5-5	13	TRBD1	TRBJ1-3	TGTGCCAGCAGCCAGGACAGGGTGGACACCATATATTTT	CASSQDRVDTIYF
TRBV20-1	10	-	TRBJ2-5	TGCAGTGTGGGAGCAGAGACCCAGTACTTC	CSVGAETQYF
TRBV3-1/TRBV3-2	14	TRBD2	TRBJ2-7	TGTGCCAGCAGCCAAGTAGCGGGGGACCACGAGCAGTACTTC	CASSQVAGDHEQYF
TRBV5-1	16	TRBD2	TRBJ2-2	TGCGCCAGCAGCCTCCGTGGAGCGGGAAATACCGGGGAGCTGTTTTTT	CASSLRGAGNTGELFF
TRBV2	15	TRBD1	TRBJ2-1	TGTGCCAGCAGTCCTCGGACAGGGTTTAGGAATGAGCAGTTCTTC	CASSPRTGFRNEQFF
TRBV5-4	15	TRBD1	TRBJ1-4	TGTGCCAGCAGCGAGAAACAGGGGGCAGGTGAAAAACTGTTTTTT	CASSEKQGAGEKLFF